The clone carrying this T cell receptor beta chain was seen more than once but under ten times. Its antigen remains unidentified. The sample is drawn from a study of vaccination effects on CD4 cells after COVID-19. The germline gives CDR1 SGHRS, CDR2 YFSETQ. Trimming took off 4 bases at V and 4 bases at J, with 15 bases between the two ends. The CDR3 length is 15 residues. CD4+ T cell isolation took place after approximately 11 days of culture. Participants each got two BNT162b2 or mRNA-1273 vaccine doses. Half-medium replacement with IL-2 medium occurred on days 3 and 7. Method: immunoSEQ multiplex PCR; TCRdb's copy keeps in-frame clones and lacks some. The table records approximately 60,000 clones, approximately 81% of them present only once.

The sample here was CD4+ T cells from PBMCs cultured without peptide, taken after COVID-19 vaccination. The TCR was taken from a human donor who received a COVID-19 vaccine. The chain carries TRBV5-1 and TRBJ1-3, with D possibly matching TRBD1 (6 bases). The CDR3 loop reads CASSQTGGTGNTIYF. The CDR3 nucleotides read TGCGCCAGCAGCCAGACGGGGGGCACAGGAAACACCATATATTTT.